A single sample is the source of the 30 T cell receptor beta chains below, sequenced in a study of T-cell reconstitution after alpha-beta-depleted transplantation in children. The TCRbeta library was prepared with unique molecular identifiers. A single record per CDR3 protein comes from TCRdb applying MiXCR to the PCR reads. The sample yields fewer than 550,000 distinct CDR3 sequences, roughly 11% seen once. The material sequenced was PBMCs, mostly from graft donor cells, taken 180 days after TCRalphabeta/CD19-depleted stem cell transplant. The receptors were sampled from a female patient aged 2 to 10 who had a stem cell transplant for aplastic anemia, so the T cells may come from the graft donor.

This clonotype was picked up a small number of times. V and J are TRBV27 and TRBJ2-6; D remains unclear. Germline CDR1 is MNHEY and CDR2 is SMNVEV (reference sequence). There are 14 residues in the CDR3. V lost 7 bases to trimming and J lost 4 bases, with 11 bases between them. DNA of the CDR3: TGTGCCAGCACTCCCCATCTGGGGGCCAACGTCCTGACTTTC. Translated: CASTPHLGANVLTF.

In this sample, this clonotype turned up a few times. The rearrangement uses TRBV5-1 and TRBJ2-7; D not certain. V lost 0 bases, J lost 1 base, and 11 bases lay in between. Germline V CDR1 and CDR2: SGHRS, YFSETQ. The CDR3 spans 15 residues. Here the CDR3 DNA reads TGCGCCAGCAGCTTGGATCCTGGCCCTTCCTACGAGCAGTACGTC. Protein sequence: CASSLDPGPSYEQYV.

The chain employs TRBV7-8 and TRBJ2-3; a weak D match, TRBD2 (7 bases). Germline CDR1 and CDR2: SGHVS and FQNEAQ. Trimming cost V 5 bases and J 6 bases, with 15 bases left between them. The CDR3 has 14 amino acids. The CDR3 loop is CASSRGAAGDTQYF. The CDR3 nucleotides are TGTGCCAGCAGCCGGGGGGCGGCGGGGGATACGCAGTATTTT.

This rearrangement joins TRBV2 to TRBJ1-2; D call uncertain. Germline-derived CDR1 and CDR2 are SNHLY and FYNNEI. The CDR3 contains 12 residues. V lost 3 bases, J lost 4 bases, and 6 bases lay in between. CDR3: CASSDSFYGYTF. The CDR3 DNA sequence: TGTGCCAGCAGTGACTCATTCTATGGCTACACCTTC.

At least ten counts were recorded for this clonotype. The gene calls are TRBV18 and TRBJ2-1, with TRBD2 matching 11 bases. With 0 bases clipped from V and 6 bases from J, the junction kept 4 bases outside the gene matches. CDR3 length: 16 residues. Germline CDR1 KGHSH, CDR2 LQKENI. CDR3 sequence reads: CASSPPRLAGGNEQFF. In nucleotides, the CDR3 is TGTGCCAGCTCACCACCGCGTCTAGCGGGAGGCAATGAGCAGTTCTTC.

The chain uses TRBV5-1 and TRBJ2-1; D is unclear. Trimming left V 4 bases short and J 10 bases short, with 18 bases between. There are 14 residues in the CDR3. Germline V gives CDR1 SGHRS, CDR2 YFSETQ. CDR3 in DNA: TGCGCCAGCAGCCCTCCGGACGGCTCTGGCGAGCAGTTCTTC. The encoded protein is CASSPPDGSGEQFF. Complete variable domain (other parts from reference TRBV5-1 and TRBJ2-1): KAGVTQTPRYLIKTRGQQVTLSCSPISGHRSVSWYQQTPGQGLQFLFEYFSETQRNKGNFPGRFSGRQFSNSRSEMNVSTLELGDSALYLCASSPPDGSGEQFFGPGTRLTVL.

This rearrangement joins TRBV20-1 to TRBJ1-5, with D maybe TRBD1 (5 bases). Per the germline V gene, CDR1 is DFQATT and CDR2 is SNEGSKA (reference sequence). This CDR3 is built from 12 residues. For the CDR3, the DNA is TGCGGCGCACGTGGGGGGGATCAGCCCCAGCATTTT. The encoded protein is CGARGGDQPQHF.

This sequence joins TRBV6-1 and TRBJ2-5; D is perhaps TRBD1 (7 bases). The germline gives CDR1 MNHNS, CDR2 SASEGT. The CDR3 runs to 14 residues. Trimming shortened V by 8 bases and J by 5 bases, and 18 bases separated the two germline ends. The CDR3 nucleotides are TGTGCCAGCCTCCTCACAGGGGCGGGGGAGACCCAGTACTTC. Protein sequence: CASLLTGAGETQYF.

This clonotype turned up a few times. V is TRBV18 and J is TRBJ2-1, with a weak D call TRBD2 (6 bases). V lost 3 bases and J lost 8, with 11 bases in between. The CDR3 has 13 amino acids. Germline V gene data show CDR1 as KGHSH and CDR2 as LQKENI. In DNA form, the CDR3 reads TGTGCCAGCTCACCGGGACTGTCAGATGAGCAGTTCTTC. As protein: CASSPGLSDEQFF.

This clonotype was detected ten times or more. The CDR3 loop is CASSLTRETQYF. CDR3 nucleotides: TGCGCCAGCAGTCTTACCCGGGAGACCCAGTACTTC. The rearrangement links TRBV5-1 to TRBJ2-5; D is ambiguous. The CDR3 length is 12 residues. The germline CDR1 and CDR2 sequences are SGHRS and YFSETQ. V dropped 5 bases and J dropped 5 bases, with 10 bases sitting between them.

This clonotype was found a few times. The CDR3 region is CASSLSPPGLNTGELFF. The CDR3, as DNA: TGCGCCAGCAGCTTGAGCCCCCCGGGACTTAACACCGGGGAGCTGTTTTTT. The rearrangement joins TRBV5-1 to TRBJ2-2, with D possibly matching TRBD2 (6 bases). The CDR3 length is 17 residues. CDR1 is SGHRS and CDR2 is YFSETQ in the germline V gene. V was pared by 1 base and J by 2 bases, with 15 bases between.

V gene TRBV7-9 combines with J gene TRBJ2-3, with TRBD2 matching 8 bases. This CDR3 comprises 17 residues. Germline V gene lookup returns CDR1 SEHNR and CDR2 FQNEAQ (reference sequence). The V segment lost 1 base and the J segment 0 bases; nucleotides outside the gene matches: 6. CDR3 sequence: CASSLEGLGRSTDTQYF. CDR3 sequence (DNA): TGTGCCAGCAGCTTAGAGGGACTAGGGAGGAGCACAGATACGCAGTATTTT.

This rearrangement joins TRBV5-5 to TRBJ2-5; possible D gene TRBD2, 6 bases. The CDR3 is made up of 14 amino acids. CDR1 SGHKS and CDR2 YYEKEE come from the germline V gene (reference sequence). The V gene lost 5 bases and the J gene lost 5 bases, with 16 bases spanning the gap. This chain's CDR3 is CASRTGTPRETQYF. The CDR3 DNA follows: TGTGCCAGCAGAACCGGGACTCCGAGGGAGACCCAGTACTTC.

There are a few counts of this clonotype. The CDR3 bases are TGTGCCAGCAGTGCCCGGGAAACCGCCAGGGGTGAGCAGTTCTTC. Translation gives CASSARETARGEQFF. The chain has TRBV25-1 and TRBJ2-1, with D tentatively TRBD1 (6 bases). Germline lookup yields CDR1 MGHDK and CDR2 SYGVNS. V was clipped by 4 bases and J by 9 bases, with 19 bases between them. This CDR3 is built from 15 residues.

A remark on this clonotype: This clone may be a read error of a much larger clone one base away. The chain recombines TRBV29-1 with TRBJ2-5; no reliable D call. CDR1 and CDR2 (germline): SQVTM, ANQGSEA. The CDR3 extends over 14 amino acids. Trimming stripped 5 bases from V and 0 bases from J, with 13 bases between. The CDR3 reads CSVYVGAYQETQYF. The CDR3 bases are TGCAGCGTTTATGTTGGTGCTTACCAAGAGACCCAGTACTTC.

The CDR3 here is CASSLARKEKLFF. The CDR3 DNA reads as TGTGCCAGCAGTTTAGCCCGTAAGGAAAAACTGTTTTTT. The chain couples TRBV28 to TRBJ1-4; D call uncertain. Germline assignment: CDR1 MDHEN and CDR2 SYDVKM. Trimming took off 2 bases at V and 8 bases at J, with 9 bases between the two ends. The CDR3 runs to 13 residues.

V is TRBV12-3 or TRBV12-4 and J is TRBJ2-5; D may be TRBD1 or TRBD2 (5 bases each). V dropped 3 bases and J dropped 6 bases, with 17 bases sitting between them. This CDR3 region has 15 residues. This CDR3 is CASSFWGMGSKTQYF. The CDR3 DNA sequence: TGTGCCAGCAGTTTCTGGGGGATGGGAAGTAAGACCCAGTACTTC.

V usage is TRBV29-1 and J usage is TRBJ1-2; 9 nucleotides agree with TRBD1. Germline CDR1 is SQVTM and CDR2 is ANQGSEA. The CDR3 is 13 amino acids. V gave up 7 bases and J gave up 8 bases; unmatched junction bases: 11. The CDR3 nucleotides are TGCAGCGACTTCGACAGGGGGATGGGCGGCTACACCTTC. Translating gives CSDFDRGMGGYTF.

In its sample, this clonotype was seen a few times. The chain's CDR3 is CSCPYPSFTDTQYF. CDR3 bases: TGCAGCTGCCCCTACCCTTCATTCACAGATACGCAGTATTTT. The chain uses TRBV20-1 and TRBJ2-3; D is uncertain. Germline CDR1 is DFQATT and CDR2 is SNEGSKA (reference sequence). This CDR3 contains 14 residues.

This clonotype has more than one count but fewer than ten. Written as DNA, the CDR3 is TGTGCCAGCAGCCAAGATAGATGGCTAGCGGTCAATGAGCAGTTCTTC. It is translated as CASSQDRWLAVNEQFF. J is TRBJ2-1 and V is TRBV14, with 7 bases matching TRBD2. The trim removed 0 bases at V and 6 bases at J, leaving 8 bases unmatched. Germline V gene sequence: CDR1 SGHDN, CDR2 FVKESK. The CDR3 is 16 residues long.

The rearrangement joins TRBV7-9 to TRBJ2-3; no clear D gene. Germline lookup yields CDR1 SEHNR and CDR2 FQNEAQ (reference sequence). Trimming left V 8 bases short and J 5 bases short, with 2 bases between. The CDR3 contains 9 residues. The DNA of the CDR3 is TGTGCCAGCGGAGATACGCAGTATTTT. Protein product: CASGDTQYF.

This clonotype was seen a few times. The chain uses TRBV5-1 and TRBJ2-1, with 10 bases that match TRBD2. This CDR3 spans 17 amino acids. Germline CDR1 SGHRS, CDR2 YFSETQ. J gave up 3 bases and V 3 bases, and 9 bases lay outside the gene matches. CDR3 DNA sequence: TGCGCCAGCAGCTCTAGCGGGAGAGGATCCCTCTACAATGAGCAGTTCTTC. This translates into CASSSSGRGSLYNEQFF.

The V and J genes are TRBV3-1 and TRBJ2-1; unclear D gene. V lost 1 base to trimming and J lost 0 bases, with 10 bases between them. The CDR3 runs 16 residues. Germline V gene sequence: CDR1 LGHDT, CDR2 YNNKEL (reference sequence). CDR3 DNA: TGTGCCAGCAGCCAAGTACAGCGAAGCTCCTACAATGAGCAGTTCTTC. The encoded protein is CASSQVQRSSYNEQFF.

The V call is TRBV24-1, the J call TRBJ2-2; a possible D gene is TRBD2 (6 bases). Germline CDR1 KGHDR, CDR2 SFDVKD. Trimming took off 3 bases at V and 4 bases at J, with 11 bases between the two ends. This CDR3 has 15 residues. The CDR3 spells CATSDPPGLTGELFF. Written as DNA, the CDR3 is TGTGCCACCAGTGATCCCCCGGGACTCACCGGGGAGCTGTTTTTT.

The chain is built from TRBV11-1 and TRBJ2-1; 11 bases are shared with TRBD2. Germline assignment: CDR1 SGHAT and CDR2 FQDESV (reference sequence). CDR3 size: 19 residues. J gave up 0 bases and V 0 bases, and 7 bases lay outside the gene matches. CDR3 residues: CASSLAPRLAGFSYNEQFF. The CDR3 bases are TGTGCCAGCAGCTTAGCGCCAAGACTAGCGGGGTTCTCCTACAATGAGCAGTTCTTC.

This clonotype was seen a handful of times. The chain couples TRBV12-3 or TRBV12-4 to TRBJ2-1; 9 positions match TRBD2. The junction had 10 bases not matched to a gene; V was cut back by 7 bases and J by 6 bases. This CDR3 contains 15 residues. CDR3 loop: CASNWREGSGNEQFF. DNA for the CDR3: TGTGCCAGCAACTGGCGGGAGGGATCGGGCAATGAGCAGTTCTTC.

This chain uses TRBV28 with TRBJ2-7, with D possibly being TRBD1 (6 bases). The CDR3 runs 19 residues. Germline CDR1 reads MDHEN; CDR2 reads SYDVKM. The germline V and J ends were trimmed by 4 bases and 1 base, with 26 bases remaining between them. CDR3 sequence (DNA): TGTGCCAGCAGTTCCCCTACCGGGACAACAAAAGGAAGATCCTACGAGCAGTACTTC. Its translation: CASSSPTGTTKGRSYEQYF. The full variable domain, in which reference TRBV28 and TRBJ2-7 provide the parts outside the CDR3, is DVKVTQSSRYLVKRTGEKVFLECVQDMDHENMFWYRQDPGLGLRLIYFSYDVKMKEKGDIPEGYSVSREKKERFSLILESASTNQTSMYLCASSSPTGTTKGRSYEQYFGPGTRLTVT.

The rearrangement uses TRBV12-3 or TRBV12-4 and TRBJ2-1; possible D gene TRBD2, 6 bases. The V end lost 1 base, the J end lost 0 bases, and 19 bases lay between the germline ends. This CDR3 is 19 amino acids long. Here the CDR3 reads CASSLEARFRGSSYNEQFF. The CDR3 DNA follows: TGTGCCAGCAGTTTAGAGGCTAGATTCCGGGGGAGCTCCTACAATGAGCAGTTCTTC.

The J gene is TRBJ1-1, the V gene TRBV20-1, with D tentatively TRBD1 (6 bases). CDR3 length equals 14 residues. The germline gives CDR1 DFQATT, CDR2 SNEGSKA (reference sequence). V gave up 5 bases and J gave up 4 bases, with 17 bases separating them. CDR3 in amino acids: CSALPPTGSTEAFF. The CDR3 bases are TGCAGTGCTCTTCCCCCCACAGGGTCCACTGAAGCTTTCTTT.

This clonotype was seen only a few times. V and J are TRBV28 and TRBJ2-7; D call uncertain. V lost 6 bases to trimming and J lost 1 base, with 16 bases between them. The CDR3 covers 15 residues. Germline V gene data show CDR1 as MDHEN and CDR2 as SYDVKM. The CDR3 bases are TGTGCCAGCAGCCCCTACTCCGGCGGATCCTACGAGCAGTACTTC. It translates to CASSPYSGGSYEQYF.